This T cell receptor beta chain was retrieved from a study of blood T cell repertoires in COVID-19. CDR3 length equals 13 residues. Germline V gene lookup returns CDR1 MNHNY and CDR2 SVGAGI (reference sequence). Trimming pared 0 bases from V and 4 bases from J, leaving 7 bases between. Clones were read by immunoSEQ multiplex PCR, and TCRdb kept only the in-frame ones, dropping some. There are some 71,000 clones in the sample; more than 65% occur only once, and under 25% lies in the top ten. This sequence joins TRBV6-6 and TRBJ2-7; D call uncertain. The sample consisted of peripheral blood. This TCR was sampled from a woman aged 45-65 years with acute or convalescent COVID-19. Here the CDR3 reads CASSYSTGYEQYF. CDR3 DNA sequence: TGTGCCAGCAGTTACTCGACCGGGTACGAGCAGTACTTC.